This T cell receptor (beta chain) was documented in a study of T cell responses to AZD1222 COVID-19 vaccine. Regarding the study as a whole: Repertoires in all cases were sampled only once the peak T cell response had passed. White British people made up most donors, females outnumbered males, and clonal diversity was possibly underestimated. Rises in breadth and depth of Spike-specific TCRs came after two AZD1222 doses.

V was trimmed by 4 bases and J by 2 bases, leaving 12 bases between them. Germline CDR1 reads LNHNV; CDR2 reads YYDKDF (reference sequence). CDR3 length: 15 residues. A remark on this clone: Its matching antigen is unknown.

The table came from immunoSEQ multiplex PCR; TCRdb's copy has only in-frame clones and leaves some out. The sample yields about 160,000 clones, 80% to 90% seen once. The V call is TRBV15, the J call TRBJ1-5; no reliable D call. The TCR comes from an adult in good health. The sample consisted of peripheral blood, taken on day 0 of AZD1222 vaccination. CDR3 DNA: TGTGCCACCAGCAAGTGGTCCGATGGCAATCAGCCCCAGCATTTT. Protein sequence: CATSKWSDGNQPQHF.